This TCR beta chain is from a study of PD-L1 blockade in urothelial cancer. Germline V lookup: CDR1 LNHDA, CDR2 SQIVND (reference sequence). V was pared by 5 bases and J by 6 bases, with 18 bases of the junction left unmatched. The CDR3 contains 17 residues. Here immunoSEQ multiplex PCR was the method, and the copy in TCRdb shows in-frame clones only, minus some. The sample has about 130,000 clones; around 84% are singletons. Noted time point: pretreatment peripheral blood. Only one count was recorded for this clone. This chain links TRBV19 with TRBJ1-2; 7 nucleotides align to TRBD1. The sequencing here drew on PBMCs, taken around atezolizumab (anti-PD-L1) treatment. The sequence came from a man between 45 and 60 years old with urothelial cancer. The CDR3 spells CASSSRHRGMTGDGYTF. DNA for the CDR3: TGTGCCAGTAGTTCGCGGCACAGGGGTATGACAGGAGATGGCTACACCTTC.